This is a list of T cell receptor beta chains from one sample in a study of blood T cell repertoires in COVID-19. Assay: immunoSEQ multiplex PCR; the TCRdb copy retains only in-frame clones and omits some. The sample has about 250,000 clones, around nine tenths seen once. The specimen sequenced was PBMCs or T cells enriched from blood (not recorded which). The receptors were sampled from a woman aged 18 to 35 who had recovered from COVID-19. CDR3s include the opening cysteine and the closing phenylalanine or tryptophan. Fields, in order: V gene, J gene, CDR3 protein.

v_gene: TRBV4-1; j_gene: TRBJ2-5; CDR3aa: CASSAGPQRETQYF
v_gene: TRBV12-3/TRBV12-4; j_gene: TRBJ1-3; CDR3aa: CASSEQGNTIYF
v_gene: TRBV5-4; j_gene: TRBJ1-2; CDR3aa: CASSLTLRGGRDGYTF
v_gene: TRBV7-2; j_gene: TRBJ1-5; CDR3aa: CASSSGQGVNQPQHF
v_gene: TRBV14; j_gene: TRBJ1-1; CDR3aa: CASSAPMNTEAFF
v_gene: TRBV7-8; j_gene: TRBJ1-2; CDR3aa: CASSFRRPPGQGFGYTF
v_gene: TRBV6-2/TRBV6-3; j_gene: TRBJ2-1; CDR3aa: CASSYSRLAGGPWLDNEQFF
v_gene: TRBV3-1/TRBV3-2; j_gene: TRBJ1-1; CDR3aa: CASSQDPDRVFEAFF
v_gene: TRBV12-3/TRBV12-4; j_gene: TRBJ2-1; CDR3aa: CASTSRLYNEQFF
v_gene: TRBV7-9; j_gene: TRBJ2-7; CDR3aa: CASSGGTGSSYEQYF
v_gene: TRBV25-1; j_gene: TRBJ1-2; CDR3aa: CASKGQLYGYTF
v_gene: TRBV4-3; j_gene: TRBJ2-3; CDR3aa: CASSQGTGSPTDTQYF
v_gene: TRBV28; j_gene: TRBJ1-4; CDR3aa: CASSRGTGTFKGMGRDEKLFF
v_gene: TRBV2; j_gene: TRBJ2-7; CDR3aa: CASSELGPGDHEQYF
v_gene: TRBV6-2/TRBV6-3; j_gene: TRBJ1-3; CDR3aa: CAISRAGNTIYF